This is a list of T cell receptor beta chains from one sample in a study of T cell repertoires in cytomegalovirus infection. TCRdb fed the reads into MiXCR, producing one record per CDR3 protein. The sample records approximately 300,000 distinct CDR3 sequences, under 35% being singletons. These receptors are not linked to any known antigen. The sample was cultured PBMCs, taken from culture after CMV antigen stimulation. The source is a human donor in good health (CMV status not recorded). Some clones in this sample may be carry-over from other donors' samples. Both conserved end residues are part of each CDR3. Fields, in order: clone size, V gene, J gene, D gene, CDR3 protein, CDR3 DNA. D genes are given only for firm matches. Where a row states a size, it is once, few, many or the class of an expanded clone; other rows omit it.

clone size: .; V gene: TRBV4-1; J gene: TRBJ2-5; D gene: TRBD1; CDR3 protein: CASSLRGGKETQYF; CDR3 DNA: TGCGCCAGCAGTCTTAGAGGGGGCAAAGAGACCCAGTACTTC
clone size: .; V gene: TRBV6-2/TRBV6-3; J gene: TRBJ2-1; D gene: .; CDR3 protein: CASSYSSKTSRNEQFF; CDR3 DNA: TGTGCCAGCAGTTACTCGAGTAAGACCTCCCGCAATGAGCAGTTCTTC
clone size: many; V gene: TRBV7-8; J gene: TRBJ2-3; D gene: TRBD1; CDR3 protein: CASSPGQGVMDTQYF; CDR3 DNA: TGTGCCAGCAGCCCGGGACAGGGGGTGATGGATACGCAGTATTTT
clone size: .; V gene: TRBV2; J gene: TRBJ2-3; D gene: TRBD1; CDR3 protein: CASPGQNSDTQYF; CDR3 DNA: TGTGCCAGTCCGGGACAGAACTCAGATACGCAGTATTTT
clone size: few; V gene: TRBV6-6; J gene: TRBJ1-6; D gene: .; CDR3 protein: CASSYSASPVNNSPLHF; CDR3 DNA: TGTGCCAGCAGTTACTCAGCGAGCCCAGTCAATAATTCACCCCTCCACTTT
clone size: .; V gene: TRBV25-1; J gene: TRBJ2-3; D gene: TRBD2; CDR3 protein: CASSDSSGGLETQYF; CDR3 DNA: TGTGCCAGCAGTGACTCTAGCGGGGGGCTCGAGACGCAGTATTTT
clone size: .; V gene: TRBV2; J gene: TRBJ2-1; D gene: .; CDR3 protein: CASSRDTFSYNEQFF; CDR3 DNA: TGTGCCAGCAGCCGGGACACCTTCTCCTACAATGAGCAGTTCTTC
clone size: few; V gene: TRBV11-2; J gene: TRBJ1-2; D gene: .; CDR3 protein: CASSLDYTDGYTF; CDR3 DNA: TGTGCCAGCAGCTTAGATTACACGGATGGCTACACCTTC
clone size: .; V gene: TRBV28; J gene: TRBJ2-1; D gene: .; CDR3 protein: CASSFRYEQFF; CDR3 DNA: TGTGCCAGCAGTTTTCGATATGAGCAGTTCTTC
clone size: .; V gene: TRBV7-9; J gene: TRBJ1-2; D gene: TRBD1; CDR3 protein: CASSSNLLDIRDRVTGGYTF; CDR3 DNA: TGTGCCAGCAGCTCCAACCTGCTGGACATCCGGGACAGGGTAACAGGAGGCTACACCTTC
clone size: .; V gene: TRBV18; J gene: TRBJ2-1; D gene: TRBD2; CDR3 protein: CASSPKAGASSYNEQFF; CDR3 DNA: TGTGCCAGCTCACCGAAAGCGGGAGCGAGCTCCTACAATGAGCAGTTCTTC
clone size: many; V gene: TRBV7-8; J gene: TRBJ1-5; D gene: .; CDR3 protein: CASRQQAHSNQPQHF; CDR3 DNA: TGTGCCAGCAGGCAACAGGCCCATAGCAATCAGCCCCAGCATTTT
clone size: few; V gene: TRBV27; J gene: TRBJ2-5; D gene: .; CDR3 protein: CASSSQGFRETQYF; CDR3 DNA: TGTGCCAGCAGTTCGCAGGGGTTTCGGGAGACCCAGTACTTC
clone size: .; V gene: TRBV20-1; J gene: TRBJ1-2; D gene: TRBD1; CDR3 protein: CSARAGTAVLVYTF; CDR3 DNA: TGCAGTGCTAGGGCCGGGACAGCCGTTCTAGTCTACACCTTC
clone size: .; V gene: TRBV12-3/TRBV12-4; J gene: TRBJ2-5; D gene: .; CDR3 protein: CASRQGGGETQYF; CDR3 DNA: TGTGCCAGCAGACAGGGCGGGGGAGAGACCCAGTACTTC
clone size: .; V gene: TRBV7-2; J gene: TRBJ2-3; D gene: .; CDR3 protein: CASSSAAAPGADTQYF; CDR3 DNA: TGTGCCAGCAGCTCCGCGGCAGCACCCGGGGCGGATACGCAGTATTTT
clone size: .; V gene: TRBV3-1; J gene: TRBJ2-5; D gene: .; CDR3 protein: CASSQEVAETQYF; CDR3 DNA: TGTGCCAGCAGCCAAGAAGTCGCGGAGACCCAGTACTTC
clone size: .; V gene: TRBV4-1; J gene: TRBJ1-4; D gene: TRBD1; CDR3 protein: CASRGDSQGEKLFF; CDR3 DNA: TGCGCCAGCAGGGGGGACAGCCAGGGCGAAAAACTGTTTTTT
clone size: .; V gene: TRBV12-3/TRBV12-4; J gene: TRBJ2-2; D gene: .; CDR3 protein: CASSFAAGELFF; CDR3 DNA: TGTGCCAGCAGTTTCGCGGCCGGGGAGCTGTTTTTT
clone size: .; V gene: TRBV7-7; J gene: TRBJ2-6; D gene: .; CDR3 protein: CASSSTAGRSGANVLTF; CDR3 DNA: TGTGCTAGCAGCTCCACGGCAGGTCGCTCTGGGGCCAACGTCCTGACTTTC
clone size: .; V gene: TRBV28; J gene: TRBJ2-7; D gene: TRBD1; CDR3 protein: CASSLGQGAHEQYF; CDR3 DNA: TGTGCCAGCAGTCTCGGACAGGGGGCTCATGAGCAGTACTTC
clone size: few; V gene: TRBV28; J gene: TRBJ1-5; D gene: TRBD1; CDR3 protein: CASTEQGISNQPQHF; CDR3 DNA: TGTGCCAGCACCGAACAGGGGATTAGCAATCAGCCCCAGCATTTT
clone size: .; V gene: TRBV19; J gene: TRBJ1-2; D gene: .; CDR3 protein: CASQQGGFNYGYTF; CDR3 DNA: TGTGCCTCTCAGCAAGGGGGGTTCAACTATGGCTACACCTTC
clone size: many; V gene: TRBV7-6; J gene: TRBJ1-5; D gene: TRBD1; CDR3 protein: CASSQGVGNQPQHF; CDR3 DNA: TGTGCCAGCAGCCAGGGGGTAGGCAATCAGCCCCAGCATTTT
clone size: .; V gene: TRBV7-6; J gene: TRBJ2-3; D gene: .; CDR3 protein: CASRKGVSTDTQYF; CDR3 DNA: TGTGCCAGCAGAAAGGGCGTTAGCACAGATACGCAGTATTTT
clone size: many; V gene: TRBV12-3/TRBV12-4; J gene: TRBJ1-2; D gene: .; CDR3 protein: CATLQGYYGYTF; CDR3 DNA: TGTGCCACCTTACAGGGTTACTATGGCTACACCTTC
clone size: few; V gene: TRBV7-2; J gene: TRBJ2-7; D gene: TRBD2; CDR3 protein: CASSLSGSSEQYF; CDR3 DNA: TGTGCCAGCAGCTTAAGCGGGAGTAGCGAGCAGTACTTC
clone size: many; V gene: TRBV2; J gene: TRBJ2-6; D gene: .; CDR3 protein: CASSEFGSSGANVLTF; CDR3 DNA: TGTGCCAGCAGTGAATTTGGGTCGTCTGGGGCCAACGTCCTGACTTTC
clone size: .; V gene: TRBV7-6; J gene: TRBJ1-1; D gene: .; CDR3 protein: CASSLEGLGNTEAFF; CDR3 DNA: TGTGCCAGCAGCTTAGAAGGATTGGGGAACACTGAAGCTTTCTTT
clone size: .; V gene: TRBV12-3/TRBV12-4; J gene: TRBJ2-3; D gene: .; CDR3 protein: CASSLYGSGRVADTQYF; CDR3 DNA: TGTGCCAGCAGTTTATACGGCTCGGGACGAGTCGCAGATACGCAGTATTTT
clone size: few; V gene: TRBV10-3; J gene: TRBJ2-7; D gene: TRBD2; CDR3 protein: CAIRGGLAGDEQYF; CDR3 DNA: TGTGCCATCAGGGGGGGGCTAGCGGGAGACGAGCAGTACTTC
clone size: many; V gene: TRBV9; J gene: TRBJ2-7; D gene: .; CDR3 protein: CASNRDGLYEQYF; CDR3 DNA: TGTGCCAGCAACAGGGACGGACTCTACGAGCAGTACTTC
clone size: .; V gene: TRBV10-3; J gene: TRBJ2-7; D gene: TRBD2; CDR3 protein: CAIKGTSAHEQYF; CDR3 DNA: TGTGCCATCAAGGGAACTAGCGCACACGAGCAGTACTTC
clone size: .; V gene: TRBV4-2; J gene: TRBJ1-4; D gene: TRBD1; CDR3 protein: CASSHQGERTNEKLFF; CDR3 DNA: TGTGCCAGCAGCCACCAGGGGGAGCGAACTAATGAAAAACTGTTTTTT
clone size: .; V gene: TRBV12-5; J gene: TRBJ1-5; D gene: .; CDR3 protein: CASGLSLSNQPQHF; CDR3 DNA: TGTGCTAGTGGTCTCTCTCTGAGCAATCAGCCCCAGCATTTT
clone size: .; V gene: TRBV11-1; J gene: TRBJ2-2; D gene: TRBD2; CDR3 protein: CASSFSGRGTGELFF; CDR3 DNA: TGTGCCAGCAGCTTTAGCGGGAGAGGAACCGGGGAGCTGTTTTTT
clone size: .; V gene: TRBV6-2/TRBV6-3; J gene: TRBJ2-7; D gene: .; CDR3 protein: CASSYSGDEQYF; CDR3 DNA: TGTGCCAGCAGTTACTCGGGGGACGAGCAGTACTTC
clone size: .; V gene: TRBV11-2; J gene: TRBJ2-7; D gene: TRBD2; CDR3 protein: CASSIRTSGRAGEQYF; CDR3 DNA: TGTGCCAGCAGCATTCGGACTAGCGGGAGGGCTGGCGAGCAGTACTTC
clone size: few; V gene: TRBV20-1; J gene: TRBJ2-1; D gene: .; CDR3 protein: CSARDAYNEQFF; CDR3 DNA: TGCAGTGCTAGGGACGCCTACAATGAGCAGTTCTTC
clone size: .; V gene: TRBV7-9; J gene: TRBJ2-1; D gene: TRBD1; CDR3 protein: CASSRQGARNEQFF; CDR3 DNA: TGTGCCAGCAGCCGACAGGGGGCACGGAATGAGCAGTTCTTC
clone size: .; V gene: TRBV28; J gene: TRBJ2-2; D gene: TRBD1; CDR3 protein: CASTRDRGNTGELFF; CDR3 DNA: TGTGCCAGCACCCGGGACAGGGGGAACACCGGGGAGCTGTTTTTT
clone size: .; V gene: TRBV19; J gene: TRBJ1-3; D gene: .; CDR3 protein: CASSTAPRVAGNTIYF; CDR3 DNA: TGTGCCAGTAGTACCGCCCCCAGGGTCGCTGGAAACACCATATATTTT